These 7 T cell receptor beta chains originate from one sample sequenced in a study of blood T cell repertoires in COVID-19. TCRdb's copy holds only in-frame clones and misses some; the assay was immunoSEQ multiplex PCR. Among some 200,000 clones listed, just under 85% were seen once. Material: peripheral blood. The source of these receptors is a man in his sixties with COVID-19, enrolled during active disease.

CDR3 nucleotide sequence: TGTGCCACCCGGGGGGCGAGTAACACTGAAGCTTTCTTT. Protein: CATRGASNTEAFF. The chain uses TRBV28 and TRBJ1-1; D may be TRBD1 (6 bases). V lost 10 bases and J lost 2, with 14 bases in between. CDR1 MDHEN and CDR2 SYDVKM come from the germline V gene. The CDR3 runs 13 residues.

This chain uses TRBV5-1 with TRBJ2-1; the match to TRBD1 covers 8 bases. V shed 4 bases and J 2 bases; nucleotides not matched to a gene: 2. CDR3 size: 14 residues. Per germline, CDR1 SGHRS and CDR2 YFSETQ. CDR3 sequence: CASSMGQAYNEQFF. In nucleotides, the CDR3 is TGCGCCAGCAGCATGGGACAGGCCTACAATGAGCAGTTCTTC.

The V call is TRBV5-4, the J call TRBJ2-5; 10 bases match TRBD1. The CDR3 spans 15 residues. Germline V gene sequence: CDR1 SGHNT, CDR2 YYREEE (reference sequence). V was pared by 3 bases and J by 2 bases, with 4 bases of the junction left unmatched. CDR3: CASSSGQGGQETQYF. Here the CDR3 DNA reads TGTGCCAGCAGCTCCGGACAGGGGGGACAAGAGACCCAGTACTTC.

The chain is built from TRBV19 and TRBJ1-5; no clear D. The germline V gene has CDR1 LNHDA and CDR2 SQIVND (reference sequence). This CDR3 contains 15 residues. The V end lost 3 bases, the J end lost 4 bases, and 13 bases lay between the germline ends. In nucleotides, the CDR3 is TGTGCCAGTAGTATCTTCTGGAGGGCGAATCAGCCCCAGCATTTT. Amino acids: CASSIFWRANQPQHF.

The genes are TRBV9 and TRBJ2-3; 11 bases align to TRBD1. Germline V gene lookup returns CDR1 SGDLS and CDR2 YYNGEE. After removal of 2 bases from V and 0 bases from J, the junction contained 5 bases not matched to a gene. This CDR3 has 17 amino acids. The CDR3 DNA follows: TGTGCCAGCAGCGTCCGTCGGGACAGGGGGAGCACAGATACGCAGTATTTT. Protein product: CASSVRRDRGSTDTQYF.

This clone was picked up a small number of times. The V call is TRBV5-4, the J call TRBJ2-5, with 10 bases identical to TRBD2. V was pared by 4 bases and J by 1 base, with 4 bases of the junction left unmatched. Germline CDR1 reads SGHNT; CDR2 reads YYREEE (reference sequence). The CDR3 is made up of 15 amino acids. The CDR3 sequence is CASSPLAGPQETQYF. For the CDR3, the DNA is TGTGCCAGCAGCCCACTAGCGGGACCCCAAGAGACCCAGTACTTC.

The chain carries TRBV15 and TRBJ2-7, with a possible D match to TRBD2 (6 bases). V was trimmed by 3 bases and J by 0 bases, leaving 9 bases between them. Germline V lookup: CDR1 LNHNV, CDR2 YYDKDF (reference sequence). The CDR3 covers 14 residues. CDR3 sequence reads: CATSSGGLSYEQYF. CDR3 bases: TGTGCCACCAGCAGCGGGGGACTCTCCTACGAGCAGTACTTC.